Below, 9 T cell receptor beta chains from the same sample are listed, as sequenced in a study of T cell responses to AZD1222 COVID-19 vaccine. Repertoires were generated with immunoSEQ multiplex PCR, while TCRdb's copy carries only in-frame clones and drops some. This sample carries about 100,000 clones, approximately 90% of them seen once, and the ten largest clones take about 2.5%. The source material was peripheral blood, sampled on day 0 of AZD1222 vaccination. Receptors were obtained from an adult in good health.

The rearrangement uses TRBV28 and TRBJ1-5, with D tentatively TRBD1 (5 bases). V shed 6 bases and J shed 5 bases, with 17 bases lying between them. This CDR3 contains 15 residues. CDR1 is MDHEN and CDR2 is SYDVKM in the germline V gene. This chain's CDR3 is CASRGGVGADQPQHF. The DNA for the CDR3 is TGTGCCAGCAGGGGGGGTGTAGGGGCGGATCAGCCCCAGCATTTT.

The V gene is TRBV29-1, the J gene TRBJ2-1; 7 bases agree with TRBD1. The CDR3 extends over 12 amino acids. Trimming cost V 4 bases and J 8 bases; bases outside gene matches: 5. The germline V gene encodes CDR1 SQVTM and CDR2 ANQGSEA. CDR3 residues: CSVGPTGYEQFF. Here the CDR3 DNA reads TGCAGCGTTGGTCCGACAGGGTATGAGCAGTTCTTC.

This sequence joins TRBV5-6 and TRBJ2-1; perhaps TRBD2 as D (6 bases). Germline CDR1 and CDR2: SGHDT and YYEEEE. The V end was cut by 0 bases, the J end by 12 bases, with 19 bases between. There are 15 residues in the CDR3. CDR3 sequence: CASSLAVTSFGSQFF. The CDR3 DNA reads as TGTGCCAGCAGCTTGGCTGTGACTAGTTTTGGTTCGCAGTTCTTC.

The V gene is TRBV19, the J gene TRBJ2-5; D is unresolved. The CDR3 is 14 residues long. The V and J ends lost 2 bases and 4 bases respectively, with 11 bases between them. CDR1 and CDR2 from the germline V gene are LNHDA and SQIVND (reference sequence). CDR3 in amino acids: CASSIRVGPETQYF. In nucleotides, the CDR3 is TGTGCCAGTAGTATACGGGTCGGGCCAGAGACCCAGTACTTC.

This chain connects TRBV15 to TRBJ1-5; 7 bases line up with TRBD1. This CDR3 is 14 amino acids long. CDR1 is LNHNV and CDR2 is YYDKDF in the germline V gene (reference sequence). J was trimmed by 9 bases and V by 5 bases; bases with no gene match: 10. This chain's CDR3 is CATSGRQGRSPQHF. CDR3 nucleotides: TGTGCCACCAGCGGACGACAGGGCCGATCGCCCCAGCATTTT.

This sequence joins TRBV30 and TRBJ1-2; the D gene is possibly TRBD1 (5 bases). Germline V CDR1 and CDR2: GTSNPN, SVGIG (reference sequence). Trimming stripped 3 bases from V and 8 bases from J, with 19 bases between. This CDR3 contains 14 residues. CDR3 region: CAWSRDSSWGGYTF. The CDR3 DNA follows: TGTGCCTGGAGCCGGGATTCTTCCTGGGGCGGCTACACCTTC.

This chain connects TRBV10-2 to TRBJ2-5, with a tentative D call TRBD1 (6 bases). Germline CDR1 reads WSHSY; CDR2 reads SAAADI. With 4 bases removed from V and 5 bases from J, the gap between germline ends came to 14 bases. The CDR3 spans 14 residues. In DNA form, the CDR3 reads TGCGCCAGCAGTGTTGGGGGCCGCGGGGAGACCCAGTACTTC. It translates to CASSVGGRGETQYF.

The V gene is TRBV5-8, the J gene TRBJ2-7; 9 bases are shared with TRBD1. The ends lost 7 bases at V and 3 bases at J; junction bases unmatched: 11. Germline values: CDR1 SGHTS, CDR2 YDEGEE. The CDR3 consists of 15 residues. The chain's CDR3 is CASPRNRGLNYEQYF. DNA for the CDR3: TGTGCCAGCCCCCGGAACAGGGGGCTCAACTACGAGCAGTACTTC.

The chain employs TRBV7-6 and TRBJ2-2; no definite D call. CDR3 length: 15 amino acids. V shed 1 base and J shed 1 base, with 7 bases lying between them. Germline-derived CDR1 and CDR2 are SGHVS and FNYEAQ. Here the CDR3 reads CASSLVSGNTGELFF. The DNA for the CDR3 is TGTGCCAGCAGCTTAGTCTCAGGGAACACCGGGGAGCTGTTTTTT.